These 29 T cell receptor beta chains came from one sample sequenced in a study of cytomegalovirus exposure and HLA in healthy donors. PCR involved 60 Vbeta and 13 Jbeta primers. The assay was immunoSEQ multiplex PCR, and TCRdb's table has in-frame clones only and misses some. The sample consists of more than 85,000 clones, approximately 71% of them appearing once. The sequenced sample consisted of PBMCs. Receptors originate from a woman aged 70-85 years in good health and CMV-seropositive.

In its sample, this clone was seen a few times. This chain's CDR3 is CASNLFGGNYGYTF. CDR3 sequence (DNA): TGTGCCAGCAACCTTTTCGGGGGTAACTATGGCTACACCTTC. The genes are TRBV5-4 and TRBJ1-2, with D perhaps TRBD1 (5 bases). There are 14 residues in the CDR3. V was cut by 6 bases and J by 1 base, with 13 bases left in between. Germline V gene sequence: CDR1 SGHNT, CDR2 YYREEE (reference sequence).

J is TRBJ2-7 and V is TRBV6-5; a possible D gene is TRBD2 (6 bases). V gave up 0 bases and J gave up 1 base, with 13 bases separating them. Germline values: CDR1 MNHEY, CDR2 SVGAGI. The CDR3 sequence is 16 residues long. In nucleotides, the CDR3 is TGTGCCAGCAGTTACTCGGGGCAGGAGGGATCCTACGAGCAGTACTTC. This codes for CASSYSGQEGSYEQYF.

The J gene is TRBJ2-3, the V gene TRBV6-4; D is ambiguous. CDR1 and CDR2 from the germline V gene are MRHNA and SNTAGT. The CDR3 runs to 14 residues. V was shortened by 5 bases and J by 2 bases, with 11 bases between the two germline ends. DNA for the CDR3: TGTGCCAGCAGTCAAAACAGATTCACAGATACGCAGTATTTT. This gives the protein CASSQNRFTDTQYF.

The genes are TRBV6-5 and TRBJ2-7, with 12 bases lining up with TRBD2. The V segment lost 5 bases and the J segment 7 bases; nucleotides outside the gene matches: 3. This CDR3 is 13 amino acids long. Germline-derived CDR1 and CDR2 are MNHEY and SVGAGI. For the CDR3, the DNA is TGTGCCAGCAGTAGGGGGACTAGCGGGGAGCAGTACTTC. This translates into CASSRGTSGEQYF.

CDR3 coding DNA: TGTGCCTGGAGTCTCCAGGGGAACACTGAAGCTTTCTTT. It is translated as CAWSLQGNTEAFF. The rearrangement links TRBV30 to TRBJ1-1; TRBD1 is a possible D gene (5 bases). Trimming shortened V by 2 bases and J by 1 base, and 8 bases separated the two germline ends. This CDR3 is built from 13 residues. Germline CDR1 GTSNPN, CDR2 SVGIG (reference sequence).

V and J are TRBV4-2 and TRBJ2-3, with 12 nucleotides matching TRBD2. The V and J ends lost 0 bases and 0 bases, in that order; junction bases with no gene match: 1. The CDR3 consists of 17 residues. Germline V CDR1 and CDR2: LGHNA, YNFKEQ. CDR3 DNA: TGTGCCAGCAGCCAAGATGGGACTAGCGGGAGCACAGATACGCAGTATTTT. Translated, it gives CASSQDGTSGSTDTQYF.

This clone has only one observation. The V and J genes are TRBV27 and TRBJ2-6; tentatively, D is TRBD2 (5 bases). CDR1 is MNHEY, CDR2 SMNVEV, per germline (reference sequence). The CDR3 has 17 amino acids. Trimming shortened V by 7 bases and J by 2 bases, and 18 bases separated the two germline ends. The CDR3 reads CASTFLGSGTGANVLTF. CDR3 DNA: TGTGCCAGCACGTTCTTGGGGTCGGGGACTGGGGCCAACGTCCTGACTTTC.

The chain joins TRBV30 to TRBJ2-5, with 9 bases lining up with TRBD2. Germline V lookup: CDR1 GTSNPN, CDR2 SVGIG (reference sequence). The CDR3 length is 15 residues. J was trimmed by 4 bases and V by 3 bases; bases with no gene match: 9. The CDR3 coding sequence is TGTGCCTGGAGCCTGGATAGCGGGGGTTCAGAGACCCAGTACTTC. Translating it yields CAWSLDSGGSETQYF.

The chain is built from TRBV6-5 and TRBJ1-4; possible D gene TRBD1, 6 bases. The CDR3 runs to 14 residues. V was clipped by 6 bases and J by 5 bases, with 13 bases between them. CDR1 is MNHEY, CDR2 SVGAGI, per germline. This chain's CDR3 is CASSHGQSNEKLFF. The CDR3 DNA reads TGTGCCAGCAGCCATGGACAGAGCAATGAAAAACTGTTTTTT.

Only one count was recorded for this clone. The genes are TRBV15 and TRBJ1-5; maybe TRBD1 (5 bases). The germline V gene encodes CDR1 LNHNV and CDR2 YYDKDF (reference sequence). The CDR3 spans 18 residues. The V gene lost 2 bases and the J gene lost 4 bases, with 21 bases spanning the gap. The DNA of the CDR3 is TGTGCCACCAGCAGATCCGGACACGTTGGGGTAGGGAATCAGCCCCAGCATTTT. Its protein is CATSRSGHVGVGNQPQHF.

This clone has only a few counts. The rearrangement links TRBV5-1 to TRBJ2-1; 10 bases align to TRBD1. This CDR3 region has 15 residues. Looked up from germline, CDR1 is SGHRS and CDR2 is YFSETQ. V shed 0 bases, J shed 7 bases, and the junction held 4 bases outside the gene matches. The CDR3 DNA reads TGCGCCAGCAGCTTGGCCGGGGGACAGGGGAATGAGCAGTTCTTC. As protein: CASSLAGGQGNEQFF.

This chain links TRBV15 with TRBJ1-3, with D perhaps matching TRBD1 (6 bases). With 0 bases removed from V and 2 bases from J, the gap between germline ends came to 14 bases. The CDR3 consists of 17 residues. Germline CDR1 LNHNV, CDR2 YYDKDF (reference sequence). The CDR3 spells CATSRDLFSGAGNTIYF. The CDR3 region has the DNA TGTGCCACCAGCAGAGATCTGTTTTCAGGGGCTGGAAACACCATATATTTT.

This clone was counted a few times. A junction end diverges from the germline sequence, so it may reflect a read error. Additional DNA sequences in this sample encode the identical CDR3. The rearrangement links TRBV6-5 to TRBJ1-1; TRBD1 agrees at 9 bases. The V gene's germline CDR1 is MNHEY and CDR2 SVGAGI. The CDR3 is 12 amino acids. The CDR3 reads CASSSAGTGLRF. DNA of the CDR3: TGTGCCAGCAGTTCAGCCGGGACAGGGTTACGGTTT.

This rearrangement joins TRBV10-3 to TRBJ2-7; 12 bases are a match to TRBD2. The trim removed 2 bases at V and 10 bases at J, leaving 6 bases unmatched. CDR1 and CDR2 (germline): ENHRY, SYGVKD. The CDR3 runs 14 residues. CDR3 region: CAISEMASGGVQYF. The DNA for the CDR3 is TGTGCCATCAGTGAGATGGCTAGCGGGGGGGTTCAGTACTTC.

The chain has TRBV10-2 and TRBJ2-1, with TRBD2 matching over 16 bases. Germline values: CDR1 WSHSY, CDR2 SAAADI. This CDR3 has 15 amino acids. CDR3 residues: CAVSGTSGGAGEQFF. In DNA, the CDR3 is TGCGCTGTCTCCGGGACTAGCGGGGGGGCCGGTGAGCAGTTCTTC.

The gene calls are TRBV11-2 and TRBJ1-1; D unresolved. Germline V CDR1 and CDR2: SGHAT, FQNNGV. V shed 1 base and J shed 1 base, with 7 bases lying between them. The CDR3 runs to 14 residues. CDR3 in DNA: TGTGCCAGCAGCTTAGGAGATCAGAACACTGAAGCTTTCTTT. Translated, it gives CASSLGDQNTEAFF.

This rearrangement joins TRBV5-5 to TRBJ1-1; no clear D. CDR1 is SGHKS and CDR2 is YYEKEE in the germline V gene (reference sequence). Trimming took 1 base from V and 1 from J, leaving 8 bases between them. The CDR3 totals 14 residues. The chain's CDR3 is CASSLSGRNTEAFF. Here the CDR3 DNA reads TGTGCCAGCAGCTTGAGTGGGAGGAACACTGAAGCTTTCTTT.

This chain uses TRBV6-5 with TRBJ1-2; D ambiguous. CDR3 length: 14 amino acids. The germline V gene encodes CDR1 MNHEY and CDR2 SVGAGI. V shed 2 bases and J shed 1 base, with 8 bases lying between them. As DNA, the CDR3 is TGTGCCAGCAGTTACGGAGTCCTTAACTATGGCTACACCTTC. This gives the protein CASSYGVLNYGYTF.

The chain has TRBV15 and TRBJ2-1; 13 nucleotides agree with TRBD2. The length of the CDR3 is 15 residues. The V gene's germline CDR1 is LNHNV and CDR2 YYDKDF (reference sequence). The trim removed 3 bases at V and 4 bases at J, leaving 0 bases unmatched. The CDR3 nucleotides are TGTGCCACCAGCAGGACTAGCGGGGGGTACAATGAGCAGTTCTTC. Translation: CATSRTSGGYNEQFF.

V usage is TRBV10-3 and J usage is TRBJ2-7; TRBD2 matches at 8 bases. The CDR3 totals 14 residues. With V trimmed by 3 bases and J by 1 base, 2 bases remained unmatched. From germline, CDR1 is ENHRY and CDR2 SYGVKD. The CDR3 here is CAISDGGASYEQYF. DNA for the CDR3: TGTGCCATCAGTGACGGGGGGGCATCCTACGAGCAGTACTTC.

In DNA, the CDR3 is TGTGCCAGCAGTCCCGGGACAGGGGTTCAGCCCCAGCATTTT. Translation: CASSPGTGVQPQHF. The chain carries TRBV6-1 and TRBJ1-5, with 10 bases lining up with TRBD1. This CDR3 is built from 14 residues. V gave up 5 bases and J gave up 6 bases; unmatched junction bases: 4. Germline CDR1 and CDR2: MNHNS and SASEGT.

The J gene is TRBJ1-1, the V gene TRBV18; perhaps TRBD1 as D (5 bases). Germline V gene lookup returns CDR1 KGHSH and CDR2 LQKENI. The CDR3 runs to 14 residues. V shed 3 bases and J shed 4 bases, with 12 bases lying between them. The CDR3 nucleotides are TGTGCCAGCTCACCTGGCGGGGGAGGCACTGAAGCTTTCTTT. Translated, it gives CASSPGGGGTEAFF.

The gene calls are TRBV12-5 and TRBJ1-2; D is unresolved. The CDR3 extends over 12 amino acids. V shed 4 bases and J shed 7 bases, with 10 bases lying between them. The germline CDR1 and CDR2 sequences are LGHNT and FRNRAP. The CDR3 DNA follows: TGTGCTAGTGGTTCCGGGGAGACTGGCTACACCTTC. It encodes CASGSGETGYTF.

The rearrangement uses TRBV6-6 and TRBJ1-5; no reliable D call. This CDR3 spans 15 amino acids. The V gene lost 0 bases and the J gene lost 0 bases, with 6 bases spanning the gap. Germline CDR1 and CDR2: MNHNY and SVGAGI (reference sequence). Here the CDR3 DNA reads TGTGCCAGCAGTTACTCGTCTTATAGCAATCAGCCCCAGCATTTT. Translated: CASSYSSYSNQPQHF.

The CDR3 sequence: CASSGGQGASYEQYF. CDR3 bases: TGCGCCAGCAGCGGTGGACAGGGAGCCTCCTACGAGCAGTACTTC. The rearrangement links TRBV5-1 to TRBJ2-7; TRBD1 matches 8 bases. The length of the CDR3 is 15 residues. Trimming at V came to 4 bases and at J to 0 bases, leaving 6 bases not matched to a gene. Germline lookup yields CDR1 SGHRS and CDR2 YFSETQ.

V gene TRBV11-2 combines with J gene TRBJ2-4; maybe TRBD1 (5 bases). Trimming stripped 5 bases from V and 1 base from J, with 12 bases between. Germline lookup yields CDR1 SGHAT and CDR2 FQNNGV. The CDR3 is 15 amino acids. The CDR3 coding sequence is TGTGCCAGCAGCCCCATTAAGGGGGCCAAAAACATTCAGTACTTC. This gives the protein CASSPIKGAKNIQYF.

In its sample, this clone was seen a few times. This chain joins TRBV10-3 and TRBJ1-1; 7 bases agree with TRBD1. Trimming cost V 6 bases and J 1 base; bases outside gene matches: 5. This CDR3 spans 14 amino acids. Germline V gene data show CDR1 as ENHRY and CDR2 as SYGVKD. The CDR3 nucleotides are TGTGCCATCAGCGACAGGGCTGAGAACACTGAAGCTTTCTTT. Its protein product is CAISDRAENTEAFF.

The rearrangement links TRBV30 to TRBJ1-4; possible D gene TRBD1, 5 bases. The ends were cut back, 6 bases at V and 4 bases at J, with 21 bases in the middle. The germline CDR1 and CDR2 sequences are GTSNPN and SVGIG (reference sequence). This CDR3 has 16 amino acids. The CDR3 loop reads CACAPGLRTFNEKLFF. The CDR3 nucleotides are TGTGCCTGCGCCCCAGGGCTGCGAACCTTTAATGAAAAACTGTTTTTT.

The chain carries TRBV2 and TRBJ1-1; TRBD1 agrees at 9 bases. The CDR3 has 13 residues. Germline values: CDR1 SNHLY, CDR2 FYNNEI. The ends lost 9 bases at V and 1 base at J; junction bases unmatched: 3. This chain's CDR3 is CARGQGRNTEAFF. CDR3 bases: TGTGCCAGAGGACAGGGGCGGAACACTGAAGCTTTCTTT.